This record looks at one T cell receptor (beta chain) sequence and its context. The antigen is undetermined. The CDR3 spans 13 residues. Deletions cut 5 bases from V and 7 bases from J, with 12 bases between. This specimen belongs to a study of CD8 T cells in Susac syndrome. An input of about 0.5 to 1 ug of RNA was subjected to reverse transcription using random hexamers. immunoSEQ multiplex PCR amplified TCR beta CDR3 across 54 Vbeta, 13 Jbeta. TCRdb reprocessed the immunoSEQ multiplex PCR reads with MiXCR, giving one entry per CDR3 protein. This repertoire shows roughly 150,000 distinct CDR3 sequences, roughly 95% found once; its top ten account for 0.14% to 0.15%. Study outcomes and limitations: The study admitted that it had a relatively small number of individuals in its TCR sequencing and HLA analysis.

From blood CD8+ and CD4+ T cells, TCR beta sequences were generated. Negative isolation yielded the CD8+ and CD4+ T cells, while FACS enriched the TEMRA cells. Material for sequencing was CD8+ T cells from PBMCs. This clonotype originated in a human donor with multiple sclerosis. J is TRBJ2-1 and V is TRBV12-3 or TRBV12-4, with no clear D. This CDR3 reads CASSVSAMNEQFF. Here the CDR3 DNA reads TGTGCCAGCAGTGTCTCGGCCATGAATGAGCAGTTCTTC.